This TCR beta chain was obtained from a study of blood T cell repertoires in COVID-19. At the level of the study: Samples taken during acute and convalescent COVID-19 were collected in the United States, Italy and Spain. Nucleic acid was either cDNA or gDNA, and it came from T cells, B-cell-depleted T cells, or PBMCs.

CDR3 size: 13 residues. V lost 1 base, J lost 9 bases, and 11 bases lay in between. The V gene's germline CDR1 is SGHRS and CDR2 YFSETQ. In the source study's methods: Amplified reference gene primers provided the basis for estimating nucleated cell counts. Produced via immunoSEQ multiplex PCR; TCRdb's table is partial and in-frame only. The D gene and trimming were derived from the DNA, and the V and J assignments and clone size from that table. The sample lists approximately 90,000 clones, roughly 80% occurring once. The rearrangement uses TRBV5-1 and TRBJ2-1; no reliable D call. The receptor's source is a man aged 60 to 69 with acute or convalescent COVID-19. Source material: peripheral blood. CDR3: CASSLFSPGEQFF. CDR3 DNA: TGCGCCAGCAGCTTGTTTAGCCCCGGTGAGCAGTTCTTC.